The rows below give T cell receptor beta chains drawn from one sample of a study of T cell responses to AZD1222 COVID-19 vaccine. Profiled with immunoSEQ multiplex PCR; TCRdb holds only in-frame clones, not every one. Of under 120,000 clones listed, 92% are singletons. The sample was peripheral blood, taken on day 0 of AZD1222 vaccination. The receptors derive from an adult in good health. CDR3s include the opening cysteine and the closing phenylalanine or tryptophan. D genes are given only for firm matches. The size field is filled for only some rows; it gives once, few, many or a size class.

CDR3nt: TGCGCCAGCAGCCCCGGACGGGGGGGAACTGAAGCTTTCTTT
CDR3aa: CASSPGRGGTEAFF
len: 14
d_gene: .
v_gene: TRBV5-1
j_gene: TRBJ1-1
abundance: .

CDR3nt: TGTGCCAGCTCACACGAGGCGGACACCCGAACTGGAAACACCATATATTTT
CDR3aa: CASSHEADTRTGNTIYF
len: 17
d_gene: .
v_gene: TRBV18
j_gene: TRBJ1-3
abundance: .

CDR3nt: TGTGCCAGTAGTTCCCCAGGGGGGAATCAGCCCCAGCATTTT
CDR3aa: CASSSPGGNQPQHF
len: 14
d_gene: TRBD1
v_gene: TRBV19
j_gene: TRBJ1-5
abundance: .

CDR3nt: TGTGCCAGCAGCCCTGGGGTGAGCAATCAGCCCCAGCATTTT
CDR3aa: CASSPGVSNQPQHF
len: 14
d_gene: .
v_gene: TRBV3-1/TRBV3-2
j_gene: TRBJ1-5
abundance: .

CDR3nt: TGTGCCAGTACTAGCGGGAGGGAGACCCAGTACTTC
CDR3aa: CASTSGRETQYF
len: 12
d_gene: TRBD2
v_gene: TRBV19
j_gene: TRBJ2-5
abundance: .

CDR3nt: TGTGCCAGCAGCCAGACATCGACTAATGAAAAACTGTTTTTT
CDR3aa: CASSQTSTNEKLFF
len: 14
d_gene: .
v_gene: TRBV3-1/TRBV3-2
j_gene: TRBJ1-4
abundance: .

CDR3nt: TGTGCCAGCAGTCCACTTAGGGACAGCCTGAGCTCCTATAATTCACCCCTCCACTTT
CDR3aa: CASSPLRDSLSSYNSPLHF
len: 19
d_gene: TRBD1
v_gene: TRBV28
j_gene: TRBJ1-6
abundance: .

CDR3nt: TGTGCCAGCAGCCAAGGGCACAGCACAGATACGCAGTATTTT
CDR3aa: CASSQGHSTDTQYF
len: 14
d_gene: .
v_gene: TRBV3-1/TRBV3-2
j_gene: TRBJ2-3
abundance: once

CDR3nt: TGTGCCAGCAGTTACGAGGGGGCCTACAATCAGCCCCAGCATTTT
CDR3aa: CASSYEGAYNQPQHF
len: 15
d_gene: TRBD1
v_gene: TRBV6-2/TRBV6-3
j_gene: TRBJ1-5
abundance: few

CDR3nt: TGTGCCAGCTCACACGGGCAGGTCGACTATGGCTACACCTTC
CDR3aa: CASSHGQVDYGYTF
len: 14
d_gene: .
v_gene: TRBV18
j_gene: TRBJ1-2
abundance: .

CDR3nt: TGTGCCAGCAGCGTCCGAGGGGGCGACTATGGCTACACCTTC
CDR3aa: CASSVRGGDYGYTF
len: 14
d_gene: TRBD1
v_gene: TRBV11-3
j_gene: TRBJ1-2
abundance: .

CDR3nt: TGTGCCAGCAGCGCCTCCGGGACCAGCTCCTACAATGAGCAGTTCTTC
CDR3aa: CASSASGTSSYNEQFF
len: 16
d_gene: .
v_gene: TRBV9
j_gene: TRBJ2-1
abundance: .

CDR3nt: TGTGCCAGCAGCCGATACGGGACAGGGGGCTCTGGGGCCAACGTCCTGACTTTC
CDR3aa: CASSRYGTGGSGANVLTF
len: 18
d_gene: TRBD1
v_gene: TRBV6-2/TRBV6-3
j_gene: TRBJ2-6
abundance: few

CDR3nt: TGTGCCTCCTCCGGGACAGGGGTGGACACCATATATTTT
CDR3aa: CASSGTGVDTIYF
len: 13
d_gene: TRBD1
v_gene: TRBV30
j_gene: TRBJ1-3
abundance: .

CDR3nt: TGTGCCAGCGGGGGGACAGGGAGGGCCACCGGGGAGCTGTTTTTT
CDR3aa: CASGGTGRATGELFF
len: 15
d_gene: TRBD1
v_gene: TRBV11-2
j_gene: TRBJ2-2
abundance: .

CDR3nt: TGTGCCTGGAGTCCTGGGACAGGGGAGACCCAGTACTTC
CDR3aa: CAWSPGTGETQYF
len: 13
d_gene: TRBD1
v_gene: TRBV30
j_gene: TRBJ2-5
abundance: .

CDR3nt: TGTGCCAGCAGCCGGGGGGAGGGTAGAGAAGCTTTCTTT
CDR3aa: CASSRGEGREAFF
len: 13
d_gene: .
v_gene: TRBV4-2
j_gene: TRBJ1-1
abundance: .

CDR3nt: TGCAGCGGCGGGTACACTAGCACAGATACGCAGTATTTT
CDR3aa: CSGGYTSTDTQYF
len: 13
d_gene: .
v_gene: TRBV29-1
j_gene: TRBJ2-3
abundance: .

CDR3nt: TGTGCCAGCTCACCGGAAGGCAACTCTGGAAACACCATATATTTT
CDR3aa: CASSPEGNSGNTIYF
len: 15
d_gene: .
v_gene: TRBV18
j_gene: TRBJ1-3
abundance: .

CDR3nt: TGTGCCAGCAGCCAGTCAGACAGGCTCAATCAGCCCCAGCATTTT
CDR3aa: CASSQSDRLNQPQHF
len: 15
d_gene: .
v_gene: TRBV7-2
j_gene: TRBJ1-5
abundance: .

CDR3nt: TGTGCCAGCAGCTTGGCCGAGACATGGAGCAATCAGCCCCAGCATTTT
CDR3aa: CASSLAETWSNQPQHF
len: 16
d_gene: .
v_gene: TRBV5-5
j_gene: TRBJ1-5
abundance: .

CDR3nt: TGTGCCAGCAGCCTATTGGGCGGAGGACTAGCGGCCCAAGAGACCCAGTACTTC
CDR3aa: CASSLLGGGLAAQETQYF
len: 18
d_gene: TRBD2
v_gene: TRBV7-8
j_gene: TRBJ2-5
abundance: few

CDR3nt: TGTGCCAGCAGTTCCCCAGGTCAGGGCCCAATGAACACTGAAGCTTTCTTT
CDR3aa: CASSSPGQGPMNTEAFF
len: 17
d_gene: .
v_gene: TRBV28
j_gene: TRBJ1-1
abundance: .

CDR3nt: TGTGCCAGCAGCTCAGGGATACTCTACGAGCAGTACTTC
CDR3aa: CASSSGILYEQYF
len: 13
d_gene: .
v_gene: TRBV9
j_gene: TRBJ2-7
abundance: .

CDR3nt: TGTGCCACCCCTGAGGGAGCTTTCTTT
CDR3aa: CATPEGAFF
len: 9
d_gene: .
v_gene: TRBV24-1
j_gene: TRBJ1-1
abundance: .